The TCR beta chain under discussion was sequenced for a study of cytomegalovirus exposure and HLA in healthy donors. Study conclusions and caveats: Indistinguishable V segments, including TRBV6-2 and TRBV6-3, were excluded. After further analysis at a later stage, some 15,000 TCR beta sequences were associated with HLA alleles at 0.05 false discovery rate. Later on, a genetic analysis was performed. It linked a missense variant in DCLRE1C with V- and J-gene trimming of TCR beta. Most TCR sequences were uncommon, yet certain public TCRs appeared in many donors.

Comment on this clone: Antigen: not known.

Germline CDR1 SNHLY, CDR2 FYNNEI. Trimming pared 4 bases from V and 0 bases from J, leaving 19 bases between. The CDR3 is 18 amino acids. Vbeta (60) and Jbeta (13) primers were used in the PCR. Data came from immunoSEQ multiplex PCR; TCRdb stores just in-frame clones and leaves some out. The table records 85,000 to 100,000 clones, around 67% of them present only once. Input material: PBMCs. The chain couples TRBV2 to TRBJ1-5; possibly TRBD1 for D (6 bases). This TCR was sampled from a human donor in good health. CDR3 in DNA: TGTGCCAGCAGTGGATCGGCCGAGGACAGCTATAGCAATCAGCCCCAGCATTTT. Its translation is CASSGSAEDSYSNQPQHF.